The 3 T cell receptor beta chains presented below share a single source sample, sequenced in a study of blood T cell repertoires in COVID-19. Profiling relied on immunoSEQ multiplex PCR, and the TCRdb table lists in-frame clones only, not all of them. Among 450,000 to 600,000 clones listed, around 87% were seen once. The sample taken for sequencing was PBMCs or T cells enriched from blood (not recorded which). All receptors come from a woman in her late teens or twenties who had recovered from COVID-19.

J is TRBJ2-5 and V is TRBV29-1, with D maybe TRBD2 (6 bases). CDR1 is SQVTM and CDR2 is ANQGSEA in the germline V gene. The CDR3 is made up of 12 amino acids. The V end was cut by 5 bases, the J end by 7 bases, with 14 bases between. Here the CDR3 reads CSVLWGGGTQYF. DNA for the CDR3: TGCAGCGTTCTATGGGGAGGTGGGACCCAGTACTTC.

V usage is TRBV5-1 and J usage is TRBJ2-7; the D is unclear. The CDR3 is 13 residues long. Trimming cost V 2 bases and J 2 bases, with 8 bases left between them. CDR1 is SGHRS, CDR2 YFSETQ, per germline. DNA for the CDR3: TGCGCCAGCAGCTTTTCTTTAACCTACGAGCAGTACTTC. Encoded protein: CASSFSLTYEQYF.

This clone appeared a few times. Here the CDR3 reads CASSLRGGDEQFF. CDR3 in DNA: TGTGCCAGCAGCTTACGCGGGGGGGATGAGCAGTTCTTC. This chain uses TRBV7-2 with TRBJ2-1; 9 positions agree with TRBD2. Germline V lookup: CDR1 SGHTA, CDR2 FQGNSA. This CDR3 is 13 amino acids long. The trim removed 2 bases at V and 8 bases at J, leaving 1 base unmatched.